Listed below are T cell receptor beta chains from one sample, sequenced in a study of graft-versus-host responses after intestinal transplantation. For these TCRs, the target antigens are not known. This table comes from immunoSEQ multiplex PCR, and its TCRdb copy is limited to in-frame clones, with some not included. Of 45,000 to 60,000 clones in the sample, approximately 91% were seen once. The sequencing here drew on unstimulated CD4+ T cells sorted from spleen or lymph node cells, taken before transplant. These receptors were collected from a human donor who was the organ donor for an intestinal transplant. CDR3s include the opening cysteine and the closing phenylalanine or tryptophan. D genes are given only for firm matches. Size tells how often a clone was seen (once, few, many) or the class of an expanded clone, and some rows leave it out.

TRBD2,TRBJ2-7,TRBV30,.,TGTGCCTGGAGTCGAACCGGGACTAGCGGGAGGGAGCAGTACTTC,CAWSRTGTSGREQYF
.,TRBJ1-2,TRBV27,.,TGTGCCAGCAGTTTATCCGTAGACCACTATGGCTACACCTTC,CASSLSVDHYGYTF
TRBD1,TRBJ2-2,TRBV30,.,TGTGCCTGGAAGGACAGGGTGGTAAGGACCGGGGAGCTGTTTTTT,CAWKDRVVRTGELFF
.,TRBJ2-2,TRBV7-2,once,TGTGCCAGCAGCTTAGCGGCTAGCACCGGGGAGCTGTTTTTT,CASSLAASTGELFF
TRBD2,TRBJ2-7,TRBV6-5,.,TGTGCCAGCAAACGGACTAGCGGATTCTACGAGCAGTACTTC,CASKRTSGFYEQYF
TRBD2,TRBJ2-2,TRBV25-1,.,TGTGCCAGCAGTGAATACAGCGGGAGAACCGGGGAGCTGTTTTTT,CASSEYSGRTGELFF
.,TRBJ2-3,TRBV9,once,TGTGCCAGCAGCGTAGAAGTGGGGACCACAGATACGCAGTATTTT,CASSVEVGTTDTQYF
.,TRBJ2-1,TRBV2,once,TGTGCCAGCAGTGAAGCGTGGGAGTTCTACAATGAGCAGTTCTTC,CASSEAWEFYNEQFF
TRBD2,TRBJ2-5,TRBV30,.,TGTGCCTGGAGTGTTGCGGGACTAGCGGAGACCCAGTACTTC,CAWSVAGLAETQYF
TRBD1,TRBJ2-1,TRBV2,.,TGTGCCAGCAGCCGGACAGGACTCAATGAGCAGTTCTTC,CASSRTGLNEQFF
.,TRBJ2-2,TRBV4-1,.,TGCGCCAGCAGGTGGCAGATTACGAACACCGGGGAGCTGTTTTTT,CASRWQITNTGELFF
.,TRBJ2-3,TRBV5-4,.,TGTGCCAGCAGCTTGTCGGGAGATACGCAGTATTTT,CASSLSGDTQYF
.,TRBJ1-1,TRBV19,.,TGTGCCAGTAGTCGGACAGCGAACACTGAAGCTTTCTTT,CASSRTANTEAFF
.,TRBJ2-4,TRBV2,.,TGTGCCAGCAGTGAAAAGGCCGCCCGGCTCAATTCCAAAAACATTCAGTACTTC,CASSEKAARLNSKNIQYF
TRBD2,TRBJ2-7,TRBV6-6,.,TGTGCCAGCAGTTACTCGTCGGGGACTAGCGTCGACGAGCAGTACTTC,CASSYSSGTSVDEQYF
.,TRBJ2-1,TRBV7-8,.,TGTGCCAGCAGCTCCAGTGGAGCCCTGGGCTCCTACAATGAGCAGTTCTTC,CASSSSGALGSYNEQFF
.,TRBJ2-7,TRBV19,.,TGTGCCAGTAGTATGGTCGGAGCGGGCCTCTCCTACGAGCAGTACTTC,CASSMVGAGLSYEQYF
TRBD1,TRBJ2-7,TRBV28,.,TGTGCCAGCACGTCTACAGGGGAACGGTACGAGCAGTACTTC,CASTSTGERYEQYF
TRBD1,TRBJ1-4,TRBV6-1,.,TGTGCCAGCAGTGTCCCCAGACAGGGGACTAATGAAAAACTGTTTTTT,CASSVPRQGTNEKLFF
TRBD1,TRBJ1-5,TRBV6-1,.,TGTGCCAGCAGCGGACAGGGTCTTCAGCCCCAGCATTTT,CASSGQGLQPQHF
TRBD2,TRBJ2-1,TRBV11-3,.,TGTGCCAGCAGCCGGACTAGCGGACTATTAAACAATGAGCAGTTCTTC,CASSRTSGLLNNEQFF
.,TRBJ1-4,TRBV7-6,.,TGTGCCAGCAGCTTGAGACAGACCCGTGAAAAACTGTTTTTT,CASSLRQTREKLFF
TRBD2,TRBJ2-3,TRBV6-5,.,TGTGCCAGCAGACTAGCGGGCACAGATACGCAGTATTTT,CASRLAGTDTQYF
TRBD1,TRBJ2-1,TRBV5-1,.,TGCGCCAGCAGCTTGAAGTCAGGGGGCAATGAGCAGTTCTTC,CASSLKSGGNEQFF
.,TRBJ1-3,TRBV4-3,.,TGCGCCAGCAGCTTCTCGCCCCGGGGGGCAGGTGGAAACACCATATATTTT,CASSFSPRGAGGNTIYF
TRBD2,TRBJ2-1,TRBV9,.,TGTGCCAGCAGCGGGGGACTAGCCAGACCCTACAATGAGCAGTTCTTC,CASSGGLARPYNEQFF
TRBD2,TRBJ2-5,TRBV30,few,TGTGCCTGGAGTGGCGGGGGCCAAGAGACCCAGTACTTC,CAWSGGGQETQYF
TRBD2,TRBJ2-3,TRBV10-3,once,TGTGCCATCAGTGATCCCGGGACTAGCGGGAGGACAGATACGCAGTATTTT,CAISDPGTSGRTDTQYF